A selection of T cell receptor beta chains follows, all from one sample in a study of T cell responses to AZD1222 COVID-19 vaccine. The method was immunoSEQ multiplex PCR; TCRdb's version includes in-frame clones alone and lacks a portion of them. This sample yields 98,000 or so clones, of which roughly 92% are seen a single time; 4% to 5.5% belongs to the top ten. The specimen comprised peripheral blood, sampled on day 0 of AZD1222 vaccination. The origin of the receptors is an adult in good health. Both conserved end residues are part of each CDR3. A D gene is named only where the DNA matches it firmly. Clone size appears in some rows only: once, few, many, or a class for an expanded clone.

abundance: .
j_gene: TRBJ1-6
d_gene: .
v_gene: TRBV6-5
len: 15
CDR3nt: TGTGCCAGCAGTTTGACCGGCCTGGATAATTCACCCCTCCACTTT
CDR3aa: CASSLTGLDNSPLHF

abundance: .
j_gene: TRBJ1-3
d_gene: .
v_gene: TRBV28
len: 16
CDR3nt: TGTGCCAGCACCAGCTGGGGGGACCTCTCTGGAAACACCATATATTTT
CDR3aa: CASTSWGDLSGNTIYF

abundance: .
j_gene: TRBJ1-3
d_gene: .
v_gene: TRBV7-2
len: 13
CDR3nt: TGTGCCAGCAGCACGGGGGAGGAAAACACCATATATTTT
CDR3aa: CASSTGEENTIYF

abundance: .
j_gene: TRBJ2-1
d_gene: TRBD1
v_gene: TRBV25-1
len: 15
CDR3nt: TGTGCCAGCAGTGAAGTAGGGGGCTACTACAATGAGCAGTTCTTC
CDR3aa: CASSEVGGYYNEQFF

abundance: .
j_gene: TRBJ2-7
d_gene: TRBD1
v_gene: TRBV6-5
len: 15
CDR3nt: TGTGCCAGCAGTTACTCGGCGGGACAGGGATACGAGCAGTACTTC
CDR3aa: CASSYSAGQGYEQYF

abundance: .
j_gene: TRBJ2-3
d_gene: .
v_gene: TRBV11-2
len: 14
CDR3nt: TGTGCCAGCAGCTTGGACTTTGGCACAGATACGCAGTATTTT
CDR3aa: CASSLDFGTDTQYF

abundance: .
j_gene: TRBJ2-7
d_gene: TRBD2
v_gene: TRBV10-1
len: 17
CDR3nt: TGCGCCAGCCCTAAAAGGACTAGTAATACAAAGGCCTACGAGCAGTACTTC
CDR3aa: CASPKRTSNTKAYEQYF

abundance: .
j_gene: TRBJ1-1
d_gene: .
v_gene: TRBV6-5
len: 14
CDR3nt: TGTGCCAGCAGTCCCCGGGGAGGTGGCACTGAAGCTTTCTTT
CDR3aa: CASSPRGGGTEAFF

abundance: .
j_gene: TRBJ1-1
d_gene: .
v_gene: TRBV11-2
len: 15
CDR3nt: TGTGCCAGCAGCTTACCGGGGAGGGGTGAAGGAAAAGCTTTCTTT
CDR3aa: CASSLPGRGEGKAFF

abundance: .
j_gene: TRBJ2-7
d_gene: TRBD1
v_gene: TRBV11-2
len: 17
CDR3nt: TGTGCCAGCAGCCCTCAGGCAGGGACAGGGAGGACCTACGAGCAGTACTTC
CDR3aa: CASSPQAGTGRTYEQYF

abundance: .
j_gene: TRBJ1-2
d_gene: .
v_gene: TRBV19
len: 15
CDR3nt: TGTGCCAGCAATGCACCCCGCGACGGAGCGCAGGGCTACACCTTC
CDR3aa: CASNAPRDGAQGYTF

abundance: .
j_gene: TRBJ2-1
d_gene: TRBD2
v_gene: TRBV19
len: 15
CDR3nt: TGTGCCAGTACTCGAGCGGGAGTCGAATACAATGAGCAGTTCTTC
CDR3aa: CASTRAGVEYNEQFF

abundance: once
j_gene: TRBJ2-7
d_gene: TRBD1
v_gene: TRBV7-9
len: 14
CDR3nt: TGTGCCAGCAGCATAGGGCGGACAGGAAGCGAGCAGTACTTC
CDR3aa: CASSIGRTGSEQYF

abundance: .
j_gene: TRBJ2-3
d_gene: .
v_gene: TRBV27
len: 16
CDR3nt: TGTGCCAGCAGTCCCGGCGTCCGAGGGGCCACAGATACGCAGTATTTT
CDR3aa: CASSPGVRGATDTQYF

abundance: .
j_gene: TRBJ1-6
d_gene: .
v_gene: TRBV7-2
len: 16
CDR3nt: TGTGCCAGCAGCTTAAATCCGCCCACAGTGAATTCACCCCTCCACTTT
CDR3aa: CASSLNPPTVNSPLHF

abundance: .
j_gene: TRBJ2-1
d_gene: TRBD2
v_gene: TRBV5-1
len: 15
CDR3nt: TGCGCCAGCAGCACCCGTAGCGGGAGACCGTATGAGCAGTTCTTC
CDR3aa: CASSTRSGRPYEQFF

abundance: .
j_gene: TRBJ1-1
d_gene: .
v_gene: TRBV28
len: 16
CDR3nt: TGTGCCAGCAGTTTAACAGCCGGGGCTATGAACACTGAAGCTTTCTTT
CDR3aa: CASSLTAGAMNTEAFF

abundance: .
j_gene: TRBJ2-7
d_gene: .
v_gene: TRBV11-2
len: 14
CDR3nt: TGTGCCAGCAGCTCGGGACCGCCTCCAAACGAGCAGTACTTC
CDR3aa: CASSSGPPPNEQYF

abundance: .
j_gene: TRBJ2-1
d_gene: .
v_gene: TRBV27
len: 14
CDR3nt: TGTGCCAGCAGTTTAAGGGGCGCCTGGAATGAGCAGTTCTTC
CDR3aa: CASSLRGAWNEQFF

abundance: .
j_gene: TRBJ2-7
d_gene: .
v_gene: TRBV28
len: 14
CDR3nt: TGTGCCAGCAGTTTAGGGGAGAGAGGCTACGAGCAGTACTTC
CDR3aa: CASSLGERGYEQYF

abundance: .
j_gene: TRBJ2-7
d_gene: TRBD2
v_gene: TRBV7-9
len: 17
CDR3nt: TGTGCCAGCAGCGGGACTAGCGGGAGGGCCCTCGGCTACGAGCAGTACTTC
CDR3aa: CASSGTSGRALGYEQYF

abundance: .
j_gene: TRBJ1-4
d_gene: TRBD1
v_gene: TRBV27
len: 13
CDR3nt: TGTGCCAGCAGTACAGGGGCTGGTGAAAAACTGTTTTTT
CDR3aa: CASSTGAGEKLFF

abundance: .
j_gene: TRBJ2-7
d_gene: .
v_gene: TRBV18
len: 14
CDR3nt: TGTGCCAGCTCACCAATAGGAGGGGGCGGCGAGCAGTACTTC
CDR3aa: CASSPIGGGGEQYF

abundance: .
j_gene: TRBJ2-7
d_gene: .
v_gene: TRBV11-2
len: 13
CDR3nt: TGTGCCAGCAGCCCGGGCCCTAGCTACGAGCAGTACTTC
CDR3aa: CASSPGPSYEQYF

abundance: .
j_gene: TRBJ2-7
d_gene: .
v_gene: TRBV7-2
len: 15
CDR3nt: TGTGCCAGCAGCCCTGACCCAATACGGGGATACGAGCAGTACTTC
CDR3aa: CASSPDPIRGYEQYF

abundance: .
j_gene: TRBJ1-5
d_gene: .
v_gene: TRBV9
len: 13
CDR3nt: TGTGCCAGCAGCGTAGGAAGACATCAGCCCCAGCATTTT
CDR3aa: CASSVGRHQPQHF

abundance: .
j_gene: TRBJ2-7
d_gene: .
v_gene: TRBV28
len: 14
CDR3nt: TGTGCCAGCAGTTCGCGAGGTATCGCCTACGAGCAGTACTTC
CDR3aa: CASSSRGIAYEQYF

abundance: once
j_gene: TRBJ2-1
d_gene: .
v_gene: TRBV7-9
len: 12
CDR3nt: TGTGCCAGCAGCTTAGTAGTGGGTGAGCAGTTCTTC
CDR3aa: CASSLVVGEQFF

abundance: .
j_gene: TRBJ1-4
d_gene: .
v_gene: TRBV4-2
len: 14
CDR3nt: TGTGCCAGCACCCCGGAGGCAACTAATGAAAAACTGTTTTTT
CDR3aa: CASTPEATNEKLFF

abundance: .
j_gene: TRBJ1-1
d_gene: .
v_gene: TRBV11-3
len: 13
CDR3nt: TGTGCCAGCAGCTTAGAAGTGAACACTGAAGCTTTCTTT
CDR3aa: CASSLEVNTEAFF

abundance: once
j_gene: TRBJ1-5
d_gene: .
v_gene: TRBV19
len: 14
CDR3nt: TGTGCCAGTAGTATAGTACCCCTTAATCAGCCCCAGCATTTT
CDR3aa: CASSIVPLNQPQHF

abundance: .
j_gene: TRBJ1-5
d_gene: .
v_gene: TRBV19
len: 14
CDR3nt: TGTGCCAGTAGTATCAGGGGCGGGAATCAGCCCCAGCATTTT
CDR3aa: CASSIRGGNQPQHF

abundance: .
j_gene: TRBJ2-7
d_gene: TRBD2
v_gene: TRBV30
len: 14
CDR3nt: TGTGCCTGGAGGGTAGCGGGAGCGAACTACGAGCAGTACTTC
CDR3aa: CAWRVAGANYEQYF

abundance: .
j_gene: TRBJ2-1
d_gene: .
v_gene: TRBV5-1
len: 12
CDR3nt: TGCGCCAGCAGCCCGGGTGGGAATGAGCAGTTCTTC
CDR3aa: CASSPGGNEQFF

abundance: .
j_gene: TRBJ1-5
d_gene: .
v_gene: TRBV2
len: 14
CDR3nt: TGTGCCAGCAGTCCCGGGACACTTAATCAGCCCCAGCATTTT
CDR3aa: CASSPGTLNQPQHF

abundance: .
j_gene: TRBJ1-5
d_gene: .
v_gene: TRBV5-6
len: 12
CDR3nt: TGTGCCAGCACCGTAATAGGTCAGCCCCAGCATTTT
CDR3aa: CASTVIGQPQHF

abundance: .
j_gene: TRBJ2-1
d_gene: .
v_gene: TRBV7-9
len: 11
CDR3nt: TGTGCCAGCAGCCTAATAGATGAGCAGTTCTTC
CDR3aa: CASSLIDEQFF

abundance: .
j_gene: TRBJ2-1
d_gene: .
v_gene: TRBV18
len: 16
CDR3nt: TGTGCCAGCTCACCACCTTCGGGATTATCCTACAATGAGCAGTTCTTC
CDR3aa: CASSPPSGLSYNEQFF

abundance: .
j_gene: TRBJ2-3
d_gene: .
v_gene: TRBV27
len: 13
CDR3nt: TGTGCCAGCAGTTCCAGGGGCACAGATACGCAGTATTTT
CDR3aa: CASSSRGTDTQYF

abundance: .
j_gene: TRBJ2-7
d_gene: .
v_gene: TRBV28
len: 15
CDR3nt: TGTGCCAGCAGTTTATTTGTCGCTAGCTCCTACGAGCAGTACTTC
CDR3aa: CASSLFVASSYEQYF

abundance: .
j_gene: TRBJ2-7
d_gene: .
v_gene: TRBV29-1
len: 11
CDR3nt: TGCAGCGTCTTAGGGGGGGACGAGCAGTACTTC
CDR3aa: CSVLGGDEQYF

abundance: .
j_gene: TRBJ2-2
d_gene: TRBD2
v_gene: TRBV9
len: 15
CDR3nt: TGTGCCAGCAGCGTAAGCGGGAGGGCTAGCGGGGAGCTGTTTTTT
CDR3aa: CASSVSGRASGELFF

abundance: .
j_gene: TRBJ1-2
d_gene: .
v_gene: TRBV5-8
len: 13
CDR3nt: TGTGCCAGCAGCGCCAAGGTAAGAGGCGGCTACACCTTC
CDR3aa: CASSAKVRGGYTF

abundance: .
j_gene: TRBJ1-2
d_gene: .
v_gene: TRBV30
len: 13
CDR3nt: TGTGCCTGGAGAAAACAGGATAACTATGGCTACACCTTC
CDR3aa: CAWRKQDNYGYTF

abundance: .
j_gene: TRBJ2-5
d_gene: .
v_gene: TRBV6-1
len: 15
CDR3nt: TGTGCCAGCAGTGATTCGGCAGGCAGCCAAGAGACCCAGTACTTC
CDR3aa: CASSDSAGSQETQYF

abundance: .
j_gene: TRBJ1-2
d_gene: .
v_gene: TRBV5-1
len: 13
CDR3nt: TGCGCCAGCAGCGTAGGGGAATACACTGGCTACACCTTC
CDR3aa: CASSVGEYTGYTF

abundance: .
j_gene: TRBJ2-1
d_gene: .
v_gene: TRBV6-6
len: 11
CDR3nt: TGTGCCAGCAGGAGATACAATGAGCAGTTCTTC
CDR3aa: CASRRYNEQFF

abundance: .
j_gene: TRBJ1-2
d_gene: .
v_gene: TRBV7-9
len: 14
CDR3nt: TGTGCCAGCAGCGTAGCCAGGGCTAACTATGGCTACACCTTC
CDR3aa: CASSVARANYGYTF

abundance: .
j_gene: TRBJ2-7
d_gene: .
v_gene: TRBV28
len: 12
CDR3nt: TGTGCGAGCCGAGAGGAGCCCTACGAGCAGTACTTC
CDR3aa: CASREEPYEQYF

abundance: .
j_gene: TRBJ2-1
d_gene: .
v_gene: TRBV9
len: 13
CDR3nt: TGTGCCAGCAGCGTAGCTACTAGTAATGAGCAGTTCTTC
CDR3aa: CASSVATSNEQFF

abundance: .
j_gene: TRBJ2-5
d_gene: TRBD1
v_gene: TRBV5-8
len: 14
CDR3nt: TGTGCCAGCAGCTTCGGGGCAGGGGGAGAGACCCAGTACTTC
CDR3aa: CASSFGAGGETQYF

abundance: once
j_gene: TRBJ2-1
d_gene: TRBD2
v_gene: TRBV27
len: 15
CDR3nt: TGTGCCAGCAGCTTAGCGGGAGAAGTTTACAATGAGCAGTTCTTC
CDR3aa: CASSLAGEVYNEQFF

abundance: once
j_gene: TRBJ2-3
d_gene: TRBD2
v_gene: TRBV11-3
len: 16
CDR3nt: TGTGCCAGCAGCTTATTTAGCGGGCCTAGCACAGATACGCAGTATTTT
CDR3aa: CASSLFSGPSTDTQYF

abundance: once
j_gene: TRBJ1-1
d_gene: .
v_gene: TRBV7-6
len: 13
CDR3nt: TGTGCCAGCAGCTTAGAAGGGGGGACTGAAGCTTTCTTT
CDR3aa: CASSLEGGTEAFF